The 16 T cell receptor beta chains in this list originate from one sample, sequenced in a study of OX40 agonist ivuxolimab in advanced cancers. The library came from the immunoSEQ multiplex PCR assay. TCRdb mirrors the immuneACCESS table, restricted to in-frame sequences. Some clones are absent from its copies; in checked studies, under half trace to an unresolved V gene, and the reason for the others is unknown. This sample is represented by approximately 70,000 clones; roughly 93% of them were singletons. About 15% of the sample is held by the ten biggest clonotypes. The sample consisted of CD4+ or CD8+ T cells sorted from blood, taken in a trial of the OX40 agonist ivuxolimab. All receptors come from an adult with an advanced solid tumor such as melanoma, head and neck, liver or kidney cancer.

CDR3 in amino acids: CAISEDRGRGTEAFF. CDR3 coding DNA: TGTGCCATCAGTGAGGACAGGGGACGGGGCACTGAAGCTTTCTTT. The V gene is TRBV10-3, the J gene TRBJ1-1, with 8 bases that match TRBD1. The CDR3 sequence is 15 residues long. Germline CDR1 is ENHRY and CDR2 is SYGVKD. Trimming took 2 bases from V and 4 from J; bases not matched to a gene: 6.

The chain has TRBV9 and TRBJ2-2; TRBD2 is a possible D gene (6 bases). CDR3 length: 15 residues. The germline V gene encodes CDR1 SGDLS and CDR2 YYNGEE. Trimming removed 4 bases from V and 5 bases from J, with 15 bases in between. CDR3: CASSSRLVGTGELFF. The CDR3 coding sequence is TGTGCCAGCAGCTCTAGACTAGTAGGGACCGGGGAGCTGTTTTTT.

The chain links TRBV5-1 to TRBJ1-2, with 9 bases that match TRBD1. Germline-derived CDR1 and CDR2 are SGHRS and YFSETQ. CDR3 length equals 15 residues. V shed 4 bases and J 6 bases; nucleotides not matched to a gene: 10. The CDR3 region is CASSISDRGSNGYTF. CDR3 coding DNA: TGCGCCAGCAGCATCTCGGACAGGGGTTCCAATGGCTACACCTTC.

The chain has TRBV10-3 and TRBJ2-5; 7 bases are a match to TRBD1. The V segment lost 0 bases and the J segment 3 bases; nucleotides outside the gene matches: 1. Germline-derived CDR1 and CDR2 are ENHRY and SYGVKD. CDR3 length: 14 residues. The CDR3 sequence is CAISESDREETQYF. The DNA of the CDR3 is TGTGCCATCAGTGAGTCCGACAGGGAAGAGACCCAGTACTTC.

The chain links TRBV4-3 to TRBJ1-2; TRBD1 matches at 7 bases. J was trimmed by 2 bases and V by 4 bases; bases with no gene match: 10. The CDR3 covers 16 residues. Germline V CDR1 and CDR2: LGHNA, YSLEER. CDR3 sequence reads: CASSLGSGTANYGYTF. CDR3 bases: TGCGCCAGCAGCCTAGGATCCGGGACAGCAAACTATGGCTACACCTTC.

Written as DNA, the CDR3 is TGCGCCAGCAGCCCCCGTGGGAGCACCGGGGAGCTGTTTTTT. As protein: CASSPRGSTGELFF. The chain links TRBV5-1 to TRBJ2-2, with D tentatively TRBD2 (5 bases). The ends were cut back, 4 bases at V and 4 bases at J, with 11 bases in the middle. Per germline, CDR1 SGHRS and CDR2 YFSETQ. The CDR3 has 14 residues.

The V call is TRBV2, the J call TRBJ1-2; TRBD1 agrees at 8 bases. J lost 2 bases, V lost 7 bases, and 6 bases had no gene match. The CDR3 is 14 amino acids. Per the germline V gene, CDR1 is SNHLY and CDR2 is FYNNEI. The CDR3 is CASKGGTGNYGYTF. DNA for the CDR3: TGTGCCAGCAAAGGGGGGACAGGCAACTATGGCTACACCTTC.

J is TRBJ1-2 and V is TRBV5-6, with D possibly matching TRBD1 (6 bases). The germline V and J ends were trimmed by 0 bases and 0 bases, with 18 bases remaining between them. Per germline, CDR1 SGHDT and CDR2 YYEEEE. The CDR3 totals 18 residues. This CDR3 is CASSLGVGPGDPNYGYTF. The CDR3 DNA reads as TGTGCCAGCAGCTTGGGTGTAGGGCCAGGGGACCCTAACTATGGCTACACCTTC.

V and J are TRBV5-1 and TRBJ2-2, with D maybe TRBD2 (7 bases). Germline CDR1 reads SGHRS; CDR2 reads YFSETQ. The CDR3 extends over 15 amino acids. V was pared by 1 base and J by 6 bases, with 13 bases between. CDR3 amino acids: CASSLKGGQPGELFF. The CDR3 DNA reads TGCGCCAGCAGCTTGAAGGGGGGGCAGCCCGGGGAGCTGTTTTTT.

The chain combines TRBV4-3 with TRBJ1-3; D possibly corresponds to TRBD1 (5 bases). This CDR3 has 16 residues. The V and J ends lost 2 bases and 1 base respectively, with 12 bases between them. Germline CDR1 reads LGHNA; CDR2 reads YSLEER. CDR3 amino acids: CASSQSGTSSGNTIYF. The CDR3, as DNA: TGCGCCAGCAGCCAATCCGGGACCTCGTCTGGAAACACCATATATTTT.

This clone was seen a single time. The chain couples TRBV11-2 to TRBJ2-7; 7 positions agree with TRBD1. Per germline, CDR1 SGHAT and CDR2 FQNNGV. The length of the CDR3 is 16 residues. Trimming at V came to 2 bases and at J to 1 base, leaving 8 bases not matched to a gene. The CDR3 DNA is TGTGCCAGCAGCTTAAACCGGGACAGCCCATCCTACGAGCAGTACTTC. This sequence encodes CASSLNRDSPSYEQYF.

Only one count was recorded for this clone. The rearrangement links TRBV19 to TRBJ1-5; possibly TRBD1 for D (5 bases). Per the germline V gene, CDR1 is LNHDA and CDR2 is SQIVND (reference sequence). The CDR3 loop spans 15 amino acids. The V end was cut by 7 bases, the J end by 0 bases, with 13 bases between. CDR3 protein: CASNPSGGSNQPQHF. As DNA, the CDR3 is TGTGCCAGTAACCCTAGCGGGGGTAGCAATCAGCCCCAGCATTTT.

The chain links TRBV7-8 to TRBJ2-7; either TRBD1 or TRBD2 may supply D (7 bases each). CDR1 and CDR2 from the germline V gene are SGHVS and FQNEAQ. The CDR3 sequence is 15 residues long. The germline V and J ends were trimmed by 3 bases and 4 bases, with 16 bases remaining between them. Written as DNA, the CDR3 is TGTGCCAGCAGCTTCGGCAGGGGGAGGGCGTACGAGCAGTACTTC. Its translation is CASSFGRGRAYEQYF.

This clone was recorded a few times. V is TRBV7-4 and J is TRBJ1-1; possible D gene TRBD1, 5 bases. V was trimmed by 9 bases and J by 2 bases, leaving 10 bases between them. CDR3 length: 12 residues. The germline gives CDR1 SGHVT, CDR2 SQSDAQ. The CDR3 nucleotides are TGTGCCAGGAGCGGGGGTAACACTGAAGCTTTCTTT. Translated, it gives CARSGGNTEAFF.

V usage is TRBV15 and J usage is TRBJ1-2; D is perhaps TRBD1 (5 bases). The CDR3 runs 16 residues. V gave up 4 bases and J gave up 4 bases, with 19 bases separating them. Germline CDR1 and CDR2: LNHNV and YYDKDF (reference sequence). CDR3 nucleotides: TGTGCCACCAGCACGCCAGGGACCACCTCCGTCTATGGCTACACCTTC. This codes for CATSTPGTTSVYGYTF.

In this sample, this clone turned up once. The J gene is TRBJ1-2, the V gene TRBV25-1, with 7 bases lining up with TRBD1. This CDR3 contains 12 residues. J was trimmed by 8 bases and V by 5 bases; bases with no gene match: 5. Germline V gene sequence: CDR1 MGHDK, CDR2 SYGVNS. CDR3 amino acids: CASSPDRVGYTF. The CDR3 region has the DNA TGTGCCAGCAGTCCCGACAGGGTCGGCTACACCTTC.